The 14 T cell receptor beta chains reported below all come from one sample, sequenced in a study of T cells in Graves' hyperthyroidism and ophthalmopathy. Researchers took RNA transcripts and amplified the TCR beta CDR3 regions from them. HTBI primers were used for first-round RT-PCR of the TCR CDR3. TCRdb itself ran the multiplex PCR reads through MiXCR, one entry per CDR3 protein. Of around 720,000 distinct CDR3 sequences listed, approximately 40% were seen once; the top ten hold around 30%. Sequenced sample: blood. All receptors derive from a middle-aged woman with Graves' hyperthyroidism.

This clonotype was seen many times. The chain carries TRBV7-2 and TRBJ1-1; TRBD1 is a possible D gene (5 bases). CDR1 is SGHTA and CDR2 is FQGNSA in the germline V gene. CDR3 length: 15 residues. V was clipped by 1 base and J by 1 base, with 10 bases between them. CDR3 region: CASSLVGDPNTEAFF. The CDR3 bases are TGTGCCAGCAGCTTAGTGGGGGACCCGAACACTGAAGCTTTCTTT.

This clonotype was counted only a few times. CDR3 in amino acids: CASSLLLGNTEAFF. In nucleotides, the CDR3 is TGTGCCAGCAGTTTATTATTAGGGAACACTGAAGCTTTCTTT. The chain employs TRBV28 and TRBJ1-1, with unresolved D. Trimming pared 1 base from V and 1 base from J, leaving 7 bases between. From germline, CDR1 is MDHEN and CDR2 SYDVKM. CDR3 size: 14 residues.

Note on this clonotype: Its ends do not fully match the called genes, so a read error is possible. The gene calls are TRBV11-2 and TRBJ1-5, with a tentative D call TRBD1 (5 bases). Germline CDR1 is SGHAT and CDR2 is FQNNGV. CDR3 length: 13 residues. DNA for the CDR3: TGTGCCAGCATCTTATCCAGGGATCAGCCCCAGCATTTT. Its translation: CASILSRDQPQHF.

Remarks on this clonotype: This could be a read error, since a much larger clone is one nucleotide away. The rearrangement joins TRBV10-3 to TRBJ1-2; TRBD1 is a possible D gene (5 bases). CDR3 length: 14 amino acids. Trimming took off 5 bases at V and 9 bases at J, with 19 bases between the two ends. CDR1 and CDR2 (germline): ENHRY, SYGVKD. DNA for the CDR3: TGTGCCATCAGTATCGGCAGGGAGGGGTATAGCTACACCTTC. Its translation is CAISIGREGYSYTF.

This clonotype was counted between two and nine times. This sequence joins TRBV9 and TRBJ1-1; D may be TRBD1 (5 bases). Germline lookup yields CDR1 SGDLS and CDR2 YYNGEE. The CDR3 totals 17 residues. V lost 2 bases, J lost 2 bases, and 19 bases lay in between. CDR3 sequence: CASSVEPLQVDNTEAFF. CDR3 DNA sequence: TGTGCCAGCAGCGTTGAGCCCTTACAGGTGGATAACACTGAAGCTTTCTTT.

The V gene is TRBV5-1, the J gene TRBJ2-7; TRBD1 matches 7 bases. After removal of 0 bases from V and 5 bases from J, the junction contained 8 bases not matched to a gene. CDR1 is SGHRS, CDR2 YFSETQ, per germline. This CDR3 spans 15 amino acids. The DNA of the CDR3 is TGCGCCAGCAGCTTGGCCATCAACAGGGGAAACGAGCAGTACTTC. It encodes CASSLAINRGNEQYF.

This clonotype was observed many times. This chain uses TRBV7-8 with TRBJ1-2; TRBD1 matches at 8 bases. Per germline, CDR1 SGHVS and CDR2 FQNEAQ. This CDR3 comprises 14 residues. The junction had 4 bases not matched to a gene; V was cut back by 4 bases and J by 3 bases. The CDR3 here is CASSSRGLDYGYTF. CDR3 sequence (DNA): TGTGCCAGCAGCTCCAGGGGGCTAGACTATGGCTACACCTTC.

The table lists this clonotype with a few counts. The V gene is TRBV7-2, the J gene TRBJ2-7; D is tentatively TRBD1 or TRBD2 (6 bases each). The CDR3 runs 14 residues. Between the trimmed V and J ends, which lost 5 bases and 6 bases, there was a span of 17 bases. Germline lookup yields CDR1 SGHTA and CDR2 FQGNSA. The CDR3 sequence is CASSKIGGTGEQYF. For the CDR3, the DNA is TGTGCCAGCAGCAAGATAGGGGGGACGGGCGAGCAGTACTTC. Filled out from reference TRBV7-2 and TRBJ2-7, the complete variable domain reads GAGVSQSPSNKVTEKGKDVELRCDPISGHTALYWYRQSLGQGLEFLIYFQGNSAPDKSGLPSDRFSAERTGGSVSTLTIQRTQQEDSAVYLCASSKIGGTGEQYFGPGTRLTVT.

Notes on this clonotype: This may arise from a read error, as a much more abundant clone is one base away. V and J are TRBV29-1 and TRBJ1-3, with D tentatively TRBD1 (6 bases). Germline V CDR1 and CDR2: SQVTM, ANQGSEA. This CDR3 has 16 residues. The ends were cut back, 1 base at V and 2 bases at J, with 15 bases in the middle. The CDR3 region is CSVEGAGEATGNTIYF. In DNA, the CDR3 is TGCAGCGTTGAAGGGGCAGGGGAGGCAACTGGAAACACCATATATTTT. The full variable domain, with the rest looked up from reference TRBV29-1 and TRBJ1-3, is SAVISQKPSRDICQRGTSLTIQCQVDSQVTMMFWYRQQPGQSLTLIATANQGSEATYESGFVIDKFPISRPNLTFSTLTVSNMSPEDSSIYLCSVEGAGEATGNTIYFGEGSWLTVV.

This rearrangement joins TRBV7-2 to TRBJ2-5; a possible D gene is TRBD1 (6 bases). Germline CDR1 reads SGHTA; CDR2 reads FQGNSA. The CDR3 covers 14 residues. V was pared by 1 base and J by 6 bases, with 12 bases between. This chain's CDR3 is CASSLGVGAKTQYF. DNA for the CDR3: TGTGCCAGCAGCTTAGGGGTGGGGGCCAAGACCCAGTACTTC.

A word on this clonotype: A read error may produce the germline difference seen at one junction end. In DNA form, the CDR3 reads TGTGCCAGCACCCTAGACTCCTCTGGGGCCAACGTCCTGACTTTC. It specifies CASTLDSSGANVLTF. The gene calls are TRBV10-2 and TRBJ2-6; D gene ambiguous. The CDR3 is 15 amino acids. Looked up from germline, CDR1 is WSHSY and CDR2 is SAAADI.

This clonotype was recorded a few times. This rearrangement joins TRBV6-5 to TRBJ1-2; TRBD1 might be the D (5 bases). Trimming cost V 6 bases and J 4 bases, with 15 bases left between them. In germline, CDR1 is MNHEY, CDR2 SVGAGI. This CDR3 has 14 residues. In nucleotides, the CDR3 is TGTGCCAGCAGGAACCCAGACAGCCTCTATGGCTACACCTTC. Its protein is CASRNPDSLYGYTF.

The V gene is TRBV7-3, the J gene TRBJ1-1; perhaps TRBD1 as D (5 bases). The CDR3 totals 13 residues. V was clipped by 2 bases and J by 6 bases, with 10 bases between them. Per germline, CDR1 SGHTA and CDR2 FQGTGA. CDR3 in amino acids: CASSLEGYAEAFF. DNA for the CDR3: TGTGCCAGCAGCTTAGAGGGGTACGCTGAAGCTTTCTTT.

The sample holds many counts of this clonotype. This chain's CDR3 is CASSAGGAFF. CDR3 bases: TGTGCCAGCAGTGCAGGGGGGGCTTTCTTT. The gene calls are TRBV2 and TRBJ1-1; TRBD1 agrees at 7 bases. The CDR3 length is 10 residues. J gave up 11 bases and V 4 bases, and 1 base lay outside the gene matches. CDR1 and CDR2 from the germline V gene are SNHLY and FYNNEI.